Following are 21 T cell receptor beta chains from one sample sequenced in a study of beta chain features in type 1 diabetes. Sequenced material consisted of expressed TCRB transcripts (all of the isolated RNA was reverse transcribed). Sequencing used immunoSEQ multiplex PCR; TCRdb keeps in-frame clones, though not all of them. Here the sample spans more than 150,000 clones, about 13% being singletons. Specimen: central memory CD4+ T cells from blood. Receptors were obtained from a woman between 18 and 29 years old in good health.

Notes on this clone: The sample carries other DNA sequences with the same CDR3. The chain is built from TRBV30 and TRBJ2-7, with 11 bases fitting TRBD2. This CDR3 spans 16 amino acids. Germline V CDR1 and CDR2: GTSNPN, SVGIG (reference sequence). V lost 7 bases and J lost 2; bases outside the gene matches: 13. CDR3 amino acids: CASTGGTSGTPYEQYF. In DNA form, the CDR3 reads TGTGCCTCGACGGGGGGGACTAGCGGAACACCCTACGAGCAGTACTTC.

The chain uses TRBV7-9 and TRBJ1-2, with 7 bases matching TRBD1. The germline V gene encodes CDR1 SEHNR and CDR2 FQNEAQ (reference sequence). Trimming cost V 2 bases and J 8 bases; bases outside gene matches: 11. There are 15 residues in the CDR3. The CDR3 nucleotides read TGTGCCAGCAGCTTAAGAGGAAACAGGGGCGGAGGCTACACCTTC. Residues: CASSLRGNRGGGYTF.

The chain combines TRBV7-9 with TRBJ1-2, with 8 bases that match TRBD1. CDR1 SEHNR and CDR2 FQNEAQ come from the germline V gene (reference sequence). V lost 5 bases and J lost 5; bases outside the gene matches: 10. The CDR3 covers 15 residues. The CDR3 region is CASSQDRQGAYGYTF. In nucleotides, the CDR3 is TGTGCCAGCAGCCAAGATCGGCAGGGGGCATATGGCTACACCTTC.

The genes are TRBV30 and TRBJ2-7; 7 bases align to TRBD2. V trimming: 2 bases; J trimming: 5 bases; junction bases outside the gene matches: 6. Germline V CDR1 and CDR2: GTSNPN, SVGIG (reference sequence). The CDR3 is 13 amino acids. Here the CDR3 DNA reads TGTGCCTGGAGTCGGCGGGAGAGGGACGAGCAGTACTTC. It is translated as CAWSRRERDEQYF.

The chain joins TRBV6-6 to TRBJ2-7; 7 nucleotides line up with TRBD2. The CDR3 totals 15 residues. Germline CDR1 reads MNHNY; CDR2 reads SVGAGI (reference sequence). V gave up 2 bases and J gave up 2 bases; unmatched junction bases: 6. The DNA for the CDR3 is TGTGCCAGCAGTTACGGGGCGGGAGTCACCTACGAGCAGTACTTC. It specifies CASSYGAGVTYEQYF.

This chain joins TRBV2 and TRBJ2-1; 7 positions match TRBD2. Germline CDR1 reads SNHLY; CDR2 reads FYNNEI. The CDR3 extends over 12 amino acids. V lost 9 bases and J lost 12; bases outside the gene matches: 11. The CDR3 region has the DNA TGTGCCAGTGGGGAGGGAGGGCCGGGGCAGTTCTTC. It yields the protein CASGEGGPGQFF.

The J gene is TRBJ1-2, the V gene TRBV29-1; TRBD1 aligns across 9 bases. The trim removed 6 bases at V and 8 bases at J, leaving 16 bases unmatched. The CDR3 loop spans 15 amino acids. CDR1 SQVTM and CDR2 ANQGSEA come from the germline V gene. The CDR3 DNA reads as TGCAGCGTCCCTGTTACAGGGGGCGCCGGGGGCGGCTACACCTTC. It yields the protein CSVPVTGGAGGGYTF.

V and J are TRBV11-2 and TRBJ1-5; possible D gene TRBD1, 5 bases. The CDR3 is 13 residues long. Deletions cut 2 bases from V and 7 bases from J, with 9 bases between. The germline CDR1 and CDR2 sequences are SGHAT and FQNNGV. In DNA, the CDR3 is TGTGCCAGCAGCTTATCAGGGCCCCAGCCCCAGCATTTT. Amino acids: CASSLSGPQPQHF.

This clone was seen only a few times. V gene TRBV7-2 combines with J gene TRBJ2-5; 7 bases are a match to TRBD1. In germline, CDR1 is SGHTA, CDR2 FQGNSA. The junction had 2 bases not matched to a gene; V was cut back by 6 bases and J by 1 base. This CDR3 contains 13 residues. The CDR3 is CASRRTGQETQYF. CDR3 bases: TGTGCCAGCAGAAGGACAGGCCAAGAGACCCAGTACTTC. Variable domain in full (rest from reference TRBV7-2 and TRBJ2-5): GAGVSQSPSNKVTEKGKDVELRCDPISGHTALYWYRQSLGQGLEFLIYFQGNSAPDKSGLPSDRFSAERTGGSVSTLTIQRTQQEDSAVYLCASRRTGQETQYFGPGTRLLVL.

The V gene is TRBV7-9, the J gene TRBJ1-1; D is unclear. This CDR3 is 13 amino acids long. Per the germline V gene, CDR1 is SEHNR and CDR2 is FQNEAQ (reference sequence). Trimming stripped 3 bases from V and 3 bases from J, with 8 bases between. The DNA for the CDR3 is TGTGCCAGCAGCTTTGGGCACTACACTGAAGCTTTCTTT. This sequence encodes CASSFGHYTEAFF.

This clone showed up just a few times. The V call is TRBV5-6, the J call TRBJ2-7; D might be TRBD2 (6 bases). The CDR3 loop spans 15 amino acids. The germline V gene encodes CDR1 SGHDT and CDR2 YYEEEE. V was shortened by 0 bases and J by 7 bases, with 17 bases between the two germline ends. CDR3 DNA: TGTGCCAGCAGCTTGGGATTGGCGGGACCTATTGAGCAGTACTTC. This encodes CASSLGLAGPIEQYF.

The chain uses TRBV27 and TRBJ1-5; D gene uncertain. Germline V gene data show CDR1 as MNHEY and CDR2 as SMNVEV (reference sequence). Trimming shortened V by 0 bases and J by 0 bases, and 6 bases separated the two germline ends. This CDR3 has 15 amino acids. The CDR3 nucleotides are TGTGCCAGCAGTTTATCGCGGGCTAGCAATCAGCCCCAGCATTTT. This encodes CASSLSRASNQPQHF.

This clone was seen a handful of times. With a far larger clone one base away, a read error is the likely cause. The gene calls are TRBV4-2 and TRBJ2-1; 7 bases align to TRBD2. Trimming removed 1 base from V and 4 bases from J; junction bases left unmatched: 13. The CDR3 loop spans 18 amino acids. Looked up from germline, CDR1 is LGHNA and CDR2 is YNFKEQ. The CDR3 here is CASSQVDMGLADYNEQFF. DNA of the CDR3: TGTGCCAGCAGCCAAGTGGATATGGGCCTAGCGGATTACAATGAGCAGTTCTTC.

This chain links TRBV6-1 with TRBJ2-7, with TRBD1 as a possible D gene (5 bases). CDR1 and CDR2 (germline): MNHNS, SASEGT. V dropped 4 bases and J dropped 3 bases, with 16 bases sitting between them. The CDR3 has 15 amino acids. The CDR3 protein is CASSGWGGVSYEQYF. The CDR3 region has the DNA TGTGCCAGCAGTGGTTGGGGCGGAGTCAGCTACGAGCAGTACTTC.

The CDR3 sequence: CASSQDPGGVEAFF. CDR3 sequence (DNA): TGCGCCAGCAGCCAAGATCCGGGAGGCGTTGAAGCTTTCTTT. The gene calls are TRBV4-3 and TRBJ1-1; no clear D gene. The CDR3 loop spans 14 amino acids. Trimming left V 0 bases short and J 7 bases short, with 12 bases between. The germline gives CDR1 LGHNA, CDR2 YSLEER.

To note about this clone: Distinct nucleotide sequences in the sample also encode this CDR3. V usage is TRBV29-1 and J usage is TRBJ1-1; D possibly corresponds to TRBD1 (5 bases). The germline V gene has CDR1 SQVTM and CDR2 ANQGSEA. Trimming cost V 4 bases and J 2 bases, with 11 bases left between them. This CDR3 region has 13 residues. CDR3 sequence: CSVGAGPNTEAFF. CDR3 nucleotide sequence: TGCAGCGTTGGCGCAGGGCCCAACACTGAAGCTTTCTTT.

The chain links TRBV19 to TRBJ2-3; 9 bases map to TRBD2. The CDR3 contains 15 residues. The germline CDR1 and CDR2 sequences are LNHDA and SQIVND (reference sequence). Trimming cost V 3 bases and J 7 bases; bases outside gene matches: 8. CDR3 amino acids: CASSISSGRQYTQYF. CDR3 DNA: TGTGCCAGTAGTATTTCGAGCGGGAGGCAGTATACGCAGTATTTT.

This chain uses TRBV14 with TRBJ1-2; maybe TRBD1 (5 bases). The CDR3 is 12 amino acids. V gave up 3 bases and J gave up 4 bases, with 6 bases separating them. Germline-derived CDR1 and CDR2 are SGHDN and FVKESK. This CDR3 reads CASSQTVYGYTF. The CDR3 DNA is TGTGCCAGCAGCCAGACAGTCTATGGCTACACCTTC.

This clone has more than one count but fewer than ten. The V and J genes are TRBV28 and TRBJ2-5; no clear D. CDR3 length: 12 residues. Germline CDR1 is MDHEN and CDR2 is SYDVKM. Trimming stripped 5 bases from V and 9 bases from J, with 13 bases between. CDR3: CASSTRVMSQYF. Written as DNA, the CDR3 is TGTGCCAGCAGTACCCGGGTGATGTCCCAGTACTTC.

This clone was counted only a few times. The chain couples TRBV7-2 to TRBJ2-1, with 7 bases aligning to TRBD1. Looked up from germline, CDR1 is SGHTA and CDR2 is FQGNSA. The CDR3 length is 14 residues. Trimming took 5 bases from V and 8 from J; bases not matched to a gene: 9. The CDR3 loop is CASSARQGMDEQFF. CDR3 coding DNA: TGTGCCAGCAGCGCCCGACAGGGAATGGATGAGCAGTTCTTC.

This clone was seen more than once but under ten times. This chain joins TRBV4-1 and TRBJ2-5; 13 bases agree with TRBD2. Trimming at V came to 3 bases and at J to 2 bases, leaving 9 bases not matched to a gene. The CDR3 sequence is 18 residues long. Looked up from germline, CDR1 is MGHRA and CDR2 is YSYEKL. The CDR3 loop is CASSQGPLLAGGQETQYF. CDR3 sequence (DNA): TGCGCCAGCAGCCAGGGCCCTCTACTAGCGGGAGGGCAAGAGACCCAGTACTTC.